This T cell receptor beta chain is from a study of blood T cell repertoires in COVID-19. Study background: COVID-19 samples collected from the United States, Italy and Spain covered acute and convalescent phases. The cDNA or gDNA used as material had been derived from T cells, B-cell-depleted T cells, or PBMCs.

Original methodology: For nucleated cells, counts were estimated from reference gene primer amplification. Clones were sequenced by immunoSEQ multiplex PCR, and TCRdb holds only the in-frame ones, with some missing. The V and J calls and the clone size are those of that table, but D and trimming were determined from the DNA. This sample has about 98,000 clones; 80% to 90% occur once, and the top ten carry 8.5% to 10%. After removal of 2 bases from V and 9 bases from J, the junction contained 12 bases not matched to a gene. The germline gives CDR1 SGHNT, CDR2 YYREEE (reference sequence). The CDR3 spans 16 residues.

The genes are TRBV5-4 and TRBJ2-1, with TRBD2 matching 9 bases. Specimen: peripheral blood. This TCR came from a middle-aged man with active or convalescent COVID-19. DNA of the CDR3: TGTGCCAGCAGCTTAGCGGGGGGCCTACCAAGCAGTGAGCAGTTCTTC. It translates to CASSLAGGLPSSEQFF.